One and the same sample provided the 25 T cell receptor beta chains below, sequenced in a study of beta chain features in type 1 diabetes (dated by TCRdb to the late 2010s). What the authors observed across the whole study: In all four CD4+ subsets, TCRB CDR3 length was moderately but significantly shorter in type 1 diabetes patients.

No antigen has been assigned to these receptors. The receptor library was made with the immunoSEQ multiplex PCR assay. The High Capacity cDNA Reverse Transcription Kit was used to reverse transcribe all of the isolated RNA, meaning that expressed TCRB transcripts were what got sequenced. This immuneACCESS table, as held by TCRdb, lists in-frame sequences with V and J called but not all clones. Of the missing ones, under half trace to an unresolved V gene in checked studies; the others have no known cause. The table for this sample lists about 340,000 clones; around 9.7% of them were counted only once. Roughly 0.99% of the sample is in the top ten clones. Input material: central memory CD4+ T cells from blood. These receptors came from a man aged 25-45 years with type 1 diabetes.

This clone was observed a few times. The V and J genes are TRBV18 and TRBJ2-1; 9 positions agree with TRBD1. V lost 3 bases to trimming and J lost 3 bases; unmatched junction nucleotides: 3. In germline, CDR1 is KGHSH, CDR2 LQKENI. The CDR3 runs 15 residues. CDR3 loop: CASSPTGGDYNEQFF. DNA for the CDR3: TGTGCCAGCTCACCGACAGGGGGAGACTACAATGAGCAGTTCTTC.

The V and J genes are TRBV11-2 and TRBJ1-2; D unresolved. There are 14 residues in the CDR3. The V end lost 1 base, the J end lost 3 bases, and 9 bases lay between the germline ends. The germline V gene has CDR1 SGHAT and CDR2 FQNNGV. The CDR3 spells CASSLAPAYYGYTF. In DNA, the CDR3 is TGTGCCAGCAGCTTAGCGCCGGCATACTATGGCTACACCTTC.

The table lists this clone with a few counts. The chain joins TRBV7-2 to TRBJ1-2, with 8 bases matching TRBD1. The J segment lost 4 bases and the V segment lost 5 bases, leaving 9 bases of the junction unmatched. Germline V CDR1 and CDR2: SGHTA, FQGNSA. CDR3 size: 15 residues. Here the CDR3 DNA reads TGTGCCAGCAGCCCCCAGACAGGGGAGGGCTATGGCTACACCTTC. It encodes CASSPQTGEGYGYTF.

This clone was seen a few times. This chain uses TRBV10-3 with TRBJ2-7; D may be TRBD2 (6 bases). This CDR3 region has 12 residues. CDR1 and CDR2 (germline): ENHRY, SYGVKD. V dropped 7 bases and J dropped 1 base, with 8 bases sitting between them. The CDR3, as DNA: TGTGCCATCAAAGGGACTTCCTACGAGCAGTACTTC. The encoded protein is CAIKGTSYEQYF.

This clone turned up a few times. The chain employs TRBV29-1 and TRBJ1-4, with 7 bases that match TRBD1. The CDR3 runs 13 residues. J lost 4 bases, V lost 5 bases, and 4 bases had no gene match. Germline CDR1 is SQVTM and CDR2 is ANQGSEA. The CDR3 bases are TGCAGCGTTCAGGGACAGATTAATGAAAAACTGTTTTTT. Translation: CSVQGQINEKLFF.

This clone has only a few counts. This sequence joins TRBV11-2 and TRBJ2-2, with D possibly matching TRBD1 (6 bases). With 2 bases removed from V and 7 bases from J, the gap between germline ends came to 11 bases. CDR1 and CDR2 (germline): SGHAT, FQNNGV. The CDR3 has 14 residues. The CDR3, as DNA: TGTGCCAGCAGCTTATGGGCAGGGGACGGGGAGCTGTTTTTT. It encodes CASSLWAGDGELFF.

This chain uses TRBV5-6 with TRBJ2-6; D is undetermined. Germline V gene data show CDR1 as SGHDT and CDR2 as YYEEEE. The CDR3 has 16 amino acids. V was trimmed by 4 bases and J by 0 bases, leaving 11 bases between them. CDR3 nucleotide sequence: TGTGCCAGCAGCCGCCCAGGCACCTCTGGGGCCAACGTCCTGACTTTC. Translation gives CASSRPGTSGANVLTF.

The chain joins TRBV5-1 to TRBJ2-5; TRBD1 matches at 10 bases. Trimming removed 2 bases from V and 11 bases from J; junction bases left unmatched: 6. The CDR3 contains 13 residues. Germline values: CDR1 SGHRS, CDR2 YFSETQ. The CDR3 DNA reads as TGCGCCAGCAGCTTAGGGACAGGGGACCAGCAGTACTTC. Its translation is CASSLGTGDQQYF.

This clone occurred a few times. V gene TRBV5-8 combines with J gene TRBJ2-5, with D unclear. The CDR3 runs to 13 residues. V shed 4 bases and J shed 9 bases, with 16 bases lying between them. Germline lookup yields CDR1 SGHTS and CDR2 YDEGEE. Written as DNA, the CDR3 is TGTGCCAGCAGCGTGGACCGGGCAAGGGCCCAGTACTTC. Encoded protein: CASSVDRARAQYF.

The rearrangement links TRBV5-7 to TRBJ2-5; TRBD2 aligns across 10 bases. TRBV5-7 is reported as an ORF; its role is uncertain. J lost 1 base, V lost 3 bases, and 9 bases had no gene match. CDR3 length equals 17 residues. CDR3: CASSSTTSGDLQETQYF. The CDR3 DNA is TGTGCCAGCAGCTCGACCACTAGCGGGGACCTCCAAGAGACCCAGTACTTC.

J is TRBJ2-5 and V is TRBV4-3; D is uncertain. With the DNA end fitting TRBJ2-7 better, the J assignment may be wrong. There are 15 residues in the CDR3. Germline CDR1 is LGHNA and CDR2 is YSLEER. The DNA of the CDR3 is TGCGCCAGCAGCCAAGAAAAGTTGCCGACCTACGAGCAGTACTTC. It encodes CASSQEKLPTYEQYF.

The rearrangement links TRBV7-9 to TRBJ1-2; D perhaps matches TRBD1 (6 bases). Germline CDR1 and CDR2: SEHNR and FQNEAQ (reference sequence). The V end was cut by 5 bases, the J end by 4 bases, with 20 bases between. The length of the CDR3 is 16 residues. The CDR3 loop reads CASSPSGGGGGYGYTF. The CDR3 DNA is TGTGCCAGCAGCCCCTCGGGAGGGGGAGGCGGCTATGGCTACACCTTC.

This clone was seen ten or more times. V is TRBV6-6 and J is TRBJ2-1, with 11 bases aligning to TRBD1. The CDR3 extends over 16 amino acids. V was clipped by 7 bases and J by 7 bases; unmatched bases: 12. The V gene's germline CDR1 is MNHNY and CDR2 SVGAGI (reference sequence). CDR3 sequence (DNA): TGTGCCAGCATCGGCGCGGGACAGGGGGTGGGGAATGAGCAGTTCTTC. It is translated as CASIGAGQGVGNEQFF.

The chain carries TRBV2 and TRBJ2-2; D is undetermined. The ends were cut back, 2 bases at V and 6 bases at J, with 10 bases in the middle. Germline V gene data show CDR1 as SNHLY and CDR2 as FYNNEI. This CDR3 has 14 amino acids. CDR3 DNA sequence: TGTGCCAGCAGTGAATTGGACCACCCCGGGGAGCTGTTTTTT. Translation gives CASSELDHPGELFF.

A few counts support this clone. This CDR3 is CASSPTGDTGELFF. The CDR3 DNA sequence: TGTGCCAGCTCACCGACAGGGGACACCGGGGAGCTGTTTTTT. The V and J genes are TRBV18 and TRBJ2-2; TRBD1 aligns across 8 bases. V gave up 3 bases and J gave up 3 bases; unmatched junction bases: 0. The germline CDR1 and CDR2 sequences are KGHSH and LQKENI. This CDR3 has 14 residues.

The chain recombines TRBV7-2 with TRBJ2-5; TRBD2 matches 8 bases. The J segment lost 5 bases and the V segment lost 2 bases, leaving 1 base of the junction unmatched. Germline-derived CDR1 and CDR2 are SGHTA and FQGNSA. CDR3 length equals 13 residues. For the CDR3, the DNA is TGTGCCAGCAGCTTACCTAGCGGGGAGACCCAGTACTTC. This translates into CASSLPSGETQYF.

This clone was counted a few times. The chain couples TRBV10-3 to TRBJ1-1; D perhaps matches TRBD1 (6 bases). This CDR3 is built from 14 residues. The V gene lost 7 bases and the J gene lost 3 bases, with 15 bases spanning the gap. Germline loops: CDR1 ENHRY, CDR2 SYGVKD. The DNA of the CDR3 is TGTGCCATCACCCCAGGGGTGGGGGACACTGAAGCTTTCTTT. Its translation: CAITPGVGDTEAFF.

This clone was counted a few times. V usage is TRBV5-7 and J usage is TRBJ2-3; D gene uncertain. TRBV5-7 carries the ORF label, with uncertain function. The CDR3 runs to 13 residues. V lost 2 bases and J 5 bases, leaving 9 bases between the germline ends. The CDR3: CASSFRRIDTQYF. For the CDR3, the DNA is TGTGCCAGCAGCTTTCGGAGAATAGATACGCAGTATTTT.

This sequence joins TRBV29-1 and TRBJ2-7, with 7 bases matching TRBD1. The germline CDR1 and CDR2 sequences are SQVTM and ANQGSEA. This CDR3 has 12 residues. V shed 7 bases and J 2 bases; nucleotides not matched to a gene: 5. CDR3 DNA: TGCAGCGCAACCGGGACAGCCTACGAGCAGTACTTC. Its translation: CSATGTAYEQYF.

The CDR3 bases are TGTGCCAGCAGCGGACAAGAGACCCAGTACTTC. Protein: CASSGQETQYF. The V and J genes are TRBV5-4 and TRBJ2-5; D remains unclear. V dropped 4 bases and J dropped 2 bases, with 3 bases sitting between them. In germline, CDR1 is SGHNT, CDR2 YYREEE (reference sequence). The CDR3 consists of 11 residues.

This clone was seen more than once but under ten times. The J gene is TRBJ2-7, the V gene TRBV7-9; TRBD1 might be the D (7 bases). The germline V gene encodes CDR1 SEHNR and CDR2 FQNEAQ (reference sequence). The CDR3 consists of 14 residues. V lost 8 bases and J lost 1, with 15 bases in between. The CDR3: CASSLQGGSYEQYF. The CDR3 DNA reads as TGTGCCAGCTCTCTCCAGGGGGGATCCTACGAGCAGTACTTC.

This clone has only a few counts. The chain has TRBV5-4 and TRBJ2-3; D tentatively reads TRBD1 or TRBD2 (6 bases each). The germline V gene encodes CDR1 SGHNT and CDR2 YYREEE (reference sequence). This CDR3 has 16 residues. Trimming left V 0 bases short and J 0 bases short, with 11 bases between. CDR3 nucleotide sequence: TGTGCCAGCAGCTTGGAGGGGGGCCTTAGCACAGATACGCAGTATTTT. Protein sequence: CASSLEGGLSTDTQYF.

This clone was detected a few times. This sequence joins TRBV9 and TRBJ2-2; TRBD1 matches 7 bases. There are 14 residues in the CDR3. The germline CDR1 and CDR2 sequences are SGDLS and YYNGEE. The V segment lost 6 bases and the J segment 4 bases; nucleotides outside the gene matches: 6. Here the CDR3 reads CASNQGQPTGELFF. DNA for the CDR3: TGTGCCAGCAATCAGGGACAGCCCACCGGGGAGCTGTTTTTT.

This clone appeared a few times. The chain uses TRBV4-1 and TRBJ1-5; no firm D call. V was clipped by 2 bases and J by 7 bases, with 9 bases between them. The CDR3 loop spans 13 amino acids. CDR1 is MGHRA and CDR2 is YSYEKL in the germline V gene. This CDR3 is CASSQPPDQPQHF. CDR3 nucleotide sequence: TGCGCCAGCAGCCAACCGCCGGACCAGCCCCAGCATTTT.

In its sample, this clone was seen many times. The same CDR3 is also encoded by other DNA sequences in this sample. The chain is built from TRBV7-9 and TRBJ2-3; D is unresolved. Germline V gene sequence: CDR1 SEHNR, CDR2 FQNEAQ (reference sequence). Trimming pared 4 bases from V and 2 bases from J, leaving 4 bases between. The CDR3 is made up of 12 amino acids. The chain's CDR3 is CASSSYTDTQYF. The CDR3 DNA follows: TGTGCCAGCAGCTCCTACACAGATACGCAGTATTTT. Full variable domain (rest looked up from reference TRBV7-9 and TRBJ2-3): DTGVSQNPRHKITKRGQNVTFRCDPISEHNRLYWYRQTLGQGPEFLTYFQNEAQLEKSRLLSDRFSAERPKGSFSTLEIQRTEQGDSAMYLCASSSYTDTQYFGPGTRLTVL.